A single sample is the source of the 14 T cell receptor beta chains below, sequenced in a study of T-cell memory formation after mild COVID-19. One entry per CDR3 protein, called by TCRdb with MiXCR from the 5' RACE reads. The table records approximately 150,000 distinct CDR3 sequences, 13% to 15% of them present only once. The sequencing sample was made of PBMCs or a T cell subset sorted from them (not recorded which). These receptors were obtained from an adult woman who had mild COVID-19 (a few samples of this study predate the infection). Cell type and time point are not known.

This clonotype has a handful of counts. The V gene is TRBV7-2, the J gene TRBJ2-1; TRBD2 aligns across 7 bases. Germline CDR1 is SGHTA and CDR2 is FQGNSA. With 3 bases clipped from V and 4 bases from J, the junction kept 9 bases outside the gene matches. This CDR3 has 16 residues. The DNA for the CDR3 is TGTGCCAGCAGCTTGTCGAGGCTAGCGGTGTACAATGAGCAGTTCTTC. This sequence encodes CASSLSRLAVYNEQFF.

The V call is TRBV7-6, the J call TRBJ2-5; D ambiguous. This CDR3 spans 14 amino acids. The V gene's germline CDR1 is SGHVS and CDR2 FNYEAQ. The germline V and J ends were trimmed by 1 base and 1 base, with 7 bases remaining between them. In DNA form, the CDR3 reads TGTGCCAGCAGCTTAGTAGGGTTCCAAGAGACCCAGTACTTC. It encodes CASSLVGFQETQYF.

This chain joins TRBV30 and TRBJ2-1; 12 bases agree with TRBD2. The CDR3 covers 15 residues. The trim removed 0 bases at V and 4 bases at J, leaving 1 base unmatched. Germline-derived CDR1 and CDR2 are GTSNPN and SVGIG (reference sequence). CDR3 in amino acids: CAWSVLAGGYNEQFF. DNA of the CDR3: TGTGCCTGGAGTGTACTAGCGGGAGGTTACAATGAGCAGTTCTTC.

CDR3 sequence reads: CASSQVEGLEAFF. The CDR3 bases are TGTGCCAGCAGCCAAGTAGAGGGTCTCGAAGCTTTCTTT. The gene calls are TRBV3-1 and TRBJ1-1; D is ambiguous. Germline V gene sequence: CDR1 LGHDT, CDR2 YNNKEL (reference sequence). V lost 1 base, J lost 8 bases, and 11 bases lay in between. The CDR3 is 13 residues long. Full variable domain (outside the CDR3, taken from reference TRBV3-1 and TRBJ1-1): DTAVSQTPKYLVTQMGNDKSIKCEQNLGHDTMYWYKQDSKKFLKIMFSYNNKELIINETVPNRFSPKSPDKAHLNLHINSLELGDSAVYFCASSQVEGLEAFFGQGTRLTVV.

This clonotype was seen more than once but under ten times. Here the CDR3 reads CASSPTNGPKGYTF. The CDR3 bases are TGTGCCAGCTCACCTACAAACGGACCCAAGGGCTACACCTTC. The chain carries TRBV18 and TRBJ1-2; D remains ambiguous. This CDR3 is built from 14 residues. The ends were cut back, 3 bases at V and 8 bases at J, with 16 bases in the middle. CDR1 and CDR2 from the germline V gene are KGHSH and LQKENI.

V usage is TRBV7-6 and J usage is TRBJ2-3; unclear D gene. CDR3 length equals 13 residues. Germline lookup yields CDR1 SGHVS and CDR2 FNYEAQ. V was pared by 4 bases and J by 0 bases, with 5 bases between. In nucleotides, the CDR3 is TGTGCCAGCAGCTACACTAGCACAGATACGCAGTATTTT. Translating it yields CASSYTSTDTQYF. The entire variable domain, with the rest obtained from reference TRBV7-6 and TRBJ2-3, is as follows: GAGVSQSPRYKVTKRGQDVALRCDPISGHVSLYWYRQALGQGPEFLTYFNYEAQQDKSGLPNDRFSAERPEGSISTLTIQRTEQRDSAMYRCASSYTSTDTQYFGPGTRLTVL.

J is TRBJ1-3 and V is TRBV30; a weak D match, TRBD1 (6 bases). The CDR3 is 16 residues long. The germline V gene encodes CDR1 GTSNPN and CDR2 SVGIG (reference sequence). V gave up 5 bases and J gave up 0 bases, with 17 bases separating them. The CDR3, as DNA: TGTGCCTGGGGCCCGAAGACAGGACGCTCTGGAAACACCATATATTTT. It translates to CAWGPKTGRSGNTIYF.

The chain combines TRBV15 with TRBJ1-6, with unresolved D. Trimming removed 0 bases at V and 7 bases at J, with 19 bases between. The CDR3 totals 18 residues. Per germline, CDR1 LNHNV and CDR2 YYDKDF (reference sequence). The CDR3 is CATSRDLSGRGMNSPLHF. In nucleotides, the CDR3 is TGTGCCACCAGCAGAGATCTTTCGGGGAGAGGGATGAATTCACCCCTCCACTTT.

This clonotype was observed a handful of times. The chain employs TRBV12-3 or TRBV12-4 and TRBJ2-1; 13 nucleotides agree with TRBD2. Trimming took 6 bases from V and 8 from J; bases not matched to a gene: 4. The CDR3 runs to 14 residues. The CDR3 region is CASSRTSGSHEQFF. The CDR3 bases are TGTGCCAGCAGCCGGACTAGCGGGAGTCATGAGCAGTTCTTC.

The rearrangement links TRBV29-1 to TRBJ2-5; 8 bases are shared with TRBD2. The CDR3 is made up of 12 amino acids. Germline V gives CDR1 SQVTM, CDR2 ANQGSEA. V dropped 4 bases and J dropped 4; count of bases not matched to a gene: 2. CDR3 nucleotides: TGCAGCGTTGCGGGAGGGGGAGAGACCCAGTACTTC. As protein: CSVAGGGETQYF.

This clonotype was picked up a small number of times. This chain uses TRBV9 with TRBJ2-3; 7 bases fit TRBD2. Germline trimming cut 0 bases from V and 2 bases from J; bases unmatched to any gene: 3. There are 15 residues in the CDR3. The germline V gene has CDR1 SGDLS and CDR2 YYNGEE. The CDR3 protein is CASSVASGNTDTQYF. The CDR3 DNA sequence: TGTGCCAGCAGCGTAGCGAGCGGGAACACAGATACGCAGTATTTT.

V and J are TRBV20-1 and TRBJ1-2; maybe TRBD1 (6 bases). This CDR3 region has 13 residues. V was cut by 4 bases and J by 0 bases, with 9 bases left in between. Germline V gives CDR1 DFQATT, CDR2 SNEGSKA (reference sequence). The CDR3 region has the DNA TGCAGTGCTAAGGACAGCGCTAACTATGGCTACACCTTC. Translated, it gives CSAKDSANYGYTF.

Only a few counts were recorded for this clonotype. This chain connects TRBV9 to TRBJ1-1, with D possibly TRBD1 on 5 matching bases. CDR3 length: 13 residues. Deletions cut 3 bases from V and 3 bases from J, with 9 bases between. Germline V gives CDR1 SGDLS, CDR2 YYNGEE. CDR3 amino acids: CASSASGHTEAFF. The CDR3 coding sequence is TGTGCCAGCAGCGCGTCAGGGCACACTGAAGCTTTCTTT.

This clonotype came up a few times. The rearrangement links TRBV4-1 to TRBJ2-7; possible D gene TRBD1, 6 bases. Germline V lookup: CDR1 MGHRA, CDR2 YSYEKL. The CDR3 is made up of 15 amino acids. The ends were cut back, 2 bases at V and 3 bases at J, with 14 bases in the middle. CDR3 in DNA: TGCGCCAGCAGCCAAACAGGGTCTGGAGTCTACGAGCAGTACTTC. Protein product: CASSQTGSGVYEQYF.